This T cell receptor (beta chain) originates from a study of PD-L1 blockade in urothelial cancer. There are 11 residues in the CDR3. Germline CDR1 and CDR2: MNHNS and SASEGT. V gave up 9 bases and J gave up 6 bases, with 12 bases separating them. This clone was seen a single time. The protocol was immunoSEQ multiplex PCR, while the TCRdb copy is restricted to in-frame clones and leaves out a portion. The sample yields around 40,000 clones, 80% to 90% seen once. This sample comprised PBMCs, obtained around atezolizumab (anti-PD-L1) treatment. This TCR derives from a man aged 55 to 69 with urothelial cancer. The rearrangement uses TRBV6-1 and TRBJ2-7, with a possible D match to TRBD2 (6 bases). The CDR3 bases are TGTGCCAGTTCGGAGGGGTTCGAGCAGTACTTC. The encoded protein is CASSEGFEQYF.